This entry features one T cell receptor (beta chain) sequence. This may be a read error: a much more frequent sequence differs by one nucleotide. Building of the TCR beta libraries involved iRepertoire HTBI primers and Arm-PCR of CDR3 regions. TCRdb fed the multiplex PCR reads into MiXCR, producing one record per CDR3 protein. The sample lists roughly 360,000 distinct CDR3 sequences; more than 20% were seen once. As for time point: persistent/refractory GD, antithyroid drugs over 5 years with positive TRAb. RNA extracted from PBMCs served as the sequencing template. The peripheral blood volume drawn was 8 to 9.5 milliliters, and it was collected into EDTA tubes. Germline CDR1 and CDR2: DFQATT and SNEGSKA (reference sequence). Trimming pared 3 bases from V and 2 bases from J, leaving 11 bases between. CDR3 size: 14 residues. The entry originates in a study of regulatory T cells in long-lasting Graves disease.

The TCR originated in a woman between 35 and 50 years old with Graves disease. Sample: peripheral blood mononuclear cells (PBMCs), taken when the disease was refractory, from a patient treated with antithyroid drugs. This chain connects TRBV20-1 to TRBJ1-5; TRBD1 might be the D (6 bases). The CDR3 DNA reads TGCAGTGCTAGGGGGGGCAGGGGCAATCAGCCCCAGCATTTT. It specifies CSARGGRGNQPQHF.